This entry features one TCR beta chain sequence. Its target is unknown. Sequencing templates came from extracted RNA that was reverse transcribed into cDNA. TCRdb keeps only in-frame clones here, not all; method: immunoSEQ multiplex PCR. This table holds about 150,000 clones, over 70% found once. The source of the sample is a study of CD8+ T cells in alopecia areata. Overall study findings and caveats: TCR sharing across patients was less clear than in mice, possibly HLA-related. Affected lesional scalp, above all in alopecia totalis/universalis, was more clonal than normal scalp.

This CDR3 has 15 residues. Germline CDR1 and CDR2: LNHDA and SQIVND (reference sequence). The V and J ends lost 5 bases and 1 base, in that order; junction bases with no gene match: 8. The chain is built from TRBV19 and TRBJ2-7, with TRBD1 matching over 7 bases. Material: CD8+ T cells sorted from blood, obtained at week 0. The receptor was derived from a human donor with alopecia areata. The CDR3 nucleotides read TGTGCCAGTAGTCCTTCGTCGGGACAGTCCTACGAGCAGTACTTC. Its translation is CASSPSSGQSYEQYF.